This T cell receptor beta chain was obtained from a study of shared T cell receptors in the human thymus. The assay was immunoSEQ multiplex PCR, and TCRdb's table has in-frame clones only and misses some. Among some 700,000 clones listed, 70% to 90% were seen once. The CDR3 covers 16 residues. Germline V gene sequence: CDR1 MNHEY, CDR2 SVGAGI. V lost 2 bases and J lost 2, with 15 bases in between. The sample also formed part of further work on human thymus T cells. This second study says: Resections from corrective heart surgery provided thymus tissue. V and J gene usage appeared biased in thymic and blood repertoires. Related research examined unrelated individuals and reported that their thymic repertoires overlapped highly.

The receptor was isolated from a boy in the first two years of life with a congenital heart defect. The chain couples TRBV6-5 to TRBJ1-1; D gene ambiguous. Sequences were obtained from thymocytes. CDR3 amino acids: CASSYTPGSGNTEAFF. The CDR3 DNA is TGTGCCAGCAGTTACACTCCGGGGTCAGGTAACACTGAAGCTTTCTTT.